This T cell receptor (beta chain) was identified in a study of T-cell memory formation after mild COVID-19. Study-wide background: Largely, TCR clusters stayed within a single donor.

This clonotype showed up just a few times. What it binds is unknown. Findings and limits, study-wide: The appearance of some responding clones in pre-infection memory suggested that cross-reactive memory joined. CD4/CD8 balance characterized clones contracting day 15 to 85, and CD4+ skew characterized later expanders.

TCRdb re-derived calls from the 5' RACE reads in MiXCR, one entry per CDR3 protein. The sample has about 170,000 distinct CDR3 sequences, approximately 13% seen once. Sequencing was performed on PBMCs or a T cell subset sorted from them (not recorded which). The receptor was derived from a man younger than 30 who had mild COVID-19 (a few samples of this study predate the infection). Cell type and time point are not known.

CDR3: CASSQMSSYNEQFF. CDR3 nucleotide sequence: TGTGCCAGCTCACAGATGAGCTCCTACAATGAGCAGTTCTTC. V and J are TRBV7-9 and TRBJ2-1, with D unclear. Deletions cut 8 bases from V and 0 bases from J, with 11 bases between. Per germline, CDR1 SEHNR and CDR2 FQNEAQ (reference sequence). The CDR3 length is 14 residues.